Below are 26 T cell receptor beta chains sequenced from a single sample in a study of blood T cell repertoires in COVID-19. Here immunoSEQ multiplex PCR was the method, and the copy in TCRdb shows in-frame clones only, minus some. Of fewer than 65,000 clones in the sample, 87% were seen once. Sample: peripheral blood. All receptors derive from a human donor with acute or convalescent COVID-19. The donor label of this sample is uncertain.

The V and J genes are TRBV5-1 and TRBJ1-6; maybe TRBD1 (6 bases). Germline V gives CDR1 SGHRS, CDR2 YFSETQ. This CDR3 is 14 amino acids long. V dropped 0 bases and J dropped 8 bases, with 9 bases sitting between them. CDR3 nucleotides: TGCGCCAGCAGCTTGGCCAGGGGTGATTCACCCCTCCACTTT. This gives the protein CASSLARGDSPLHF.

The rearrangement uses TRBV19 and TRBJ2-1; 11 nucleotides agree with TRBD2. V lost 3 bases, J lost 5 bases, and 3 bases stayed unmatched. Germline-derived CDR1 and CDR2 are LNHDA and SQIVND (reference sequence). The CDR3 has 15 residues. The CDR3 DNA follows: TGTGCCAGTAGTATGGGACTAGCGGATCACAATGAGCAGTTCTTC. Protein: CASSMGLADHNEQFF.

The chain combines TRBV28 with TRBJ2-5; TRBD1 agrees at 7 bases. The V and J ends lost 6 bases and 2 bases, in that order; junction bases with no gene match: 6. Looked up from germline, CDR1 is MDHEN and CDR2 is SYDVKM. The CDR3 is made up of 14 amino acids. CDR3 DNA: TGTGCCAGCAGGCCAGGGGGATCTCAAGAGACCCAGTACTTC. Protein product: CASRPGGSQETQYF.

The rearrangement joins TRBV5-1 to TRBJ2-5, with 13 positions matching TRBD2. Trimming took 0 bases from V and 4 from J; bases not matched to a gene: 3. CDR3 length equals 16 residues. The germline gives CDR1 SGHRS, CDR2 YFSETQ. CDR3 DNA: TGCGCCAGCAGCTTGGAAGGACTAGCGGGAGCAGAGACCCAGTACTTC. Its protein is CASSLEGLAGAETQYF.

CDR3 in DNA: TGTGCCAGCTCACCTCGGGACAGGGACACTGAAGCTTTCTTT. This sequence encodes CASSPRDRDTEAFF. This chain joins TRBV18 and TRBJ1-1; the match to TRBD1 covers 9 bases. Germline loops: CDR1 KGHSH, CDR2 LQKENI. CDR3 length: 14 residues. The V segment lost 3 bases and the J segment 3 bases; nucleotides outside the gene matches: 2.

The rearrangement links TRBV29-1 to TRBJ2-7; 8 bases agree with TRBD1. This CDR3 is 12 amino acids long. Germline CDR1 is SQVTM and CDR2 is ANQGSEA. V shed 7 bases and J 7 bases; nucleotides not matched to a gene: 9. The CDR3 protein is CSGWTGQEEQYF. The CDR3 DNA follows: TGCAGCGGATGGACGGGACAGGAAGAGCAGTACTTC.

The chain joins TRBV4-1 to TRBJ1-5, with 7 positions matching TRBD1. CDR1 and CDR2 (germline): MGHRA, YSYEKL. This CDR3 contains 16 residues. The ends lost 0 bases at V and 6 bases at J; junction bases unmatched: 8. Here the CDR3 reads CASSQEITGVGQPQHF. Written as DNA, the CDR3 is TGCGCCAGCAGCCAAGAAATCACAGGGGTAGGTCAGCCCCAGCATTTT.

This clone was observed once. The chain employs TRBV28 and TRBJ2-1, with D possibly matching TRBD1 (6 bases). Trimming left V 6 bases short and J 3 bases short, with 9 bases between. The CDR3 runs 13 residues. In germline, CDR1 is MDHEN, CDR2 SYDVKM. This CDR3 is CASSGRGYNEQFF. The CDR3 coding sequence is TGTGCCAGCAGCGGCAGGGGCTACAATGAGCAGTTCTTC.

V is TRBV28 and J is TRBJ2-5, with TRBD1 identical over 10 bases. With V trimmed by 3 bases and J by 5 bases, 3 bases remained unmatched. Germline CDR1 MDHEN, CDR2 SYDVKM. This CDR3 comprises 14 residues. As DNA, the CDR3 is TGTGCCAGCAGTTTGACAGGGGGCGCGGAGACCCAGTACTTC. This translates into CASSLTGGAETQYF.

The rearrangement links TRBV28 to TRBJ1-1; D call uncertain. Germline lookup yields CDR1 MDHEN and CDR2 SYDVKM. CDR3 length: 15 residues. The ends were cut back, 0 bases at V and 0 bases at J, with 8 bases in the middle. The CDR3 DNA follows: TGTGCCAGCAGTTTATGGTTAGCTATGAACACTGAAGCTTTCTTT. Its protein product is CASSLWLAMNTEAFF.

The genes are TRBV10-3 and TRBJ2-2, with 9 positions matching TRBD1. Germline assignment: CDR1 ENHRY and CDR2 SYGVKD. CDR3 length: 15 residues. The V gene end was trimmed by 6 bases and the J gene end by 2 bases; junction bases not matched to a gene: 4. The CDR3 DNA sequence: TGTGCCATCAGAGGGACAGGGACAAACACCGGGGAGCTGTTTTTT. Translating it yields CAIRGTGTNTGELFF.

V usage is TRBV7-2 and J usage is TRBJ1-5; 9 nucleotides agree with TRBD1. Germline V gives CDR1 SGHTA, CDR2 FQGNSA. The CDR3 is made up of 15 amino acids. V shed 5 bases and J 6 bases; nucleotides not matched to a gene: 8. Here the CDR3 reads CASSQDRGGGQPQHF. The CDR3 bases are TGTGCCAGCAGCCAGGACAGGGGTGGGGGTCAGCCCCAGCATTTT.

This chain joins TRBV5-4 and TRBJ1-4; no clear D. This CDR3 contains 12 residues. Germline V CDR1 and CDR2: SGHNT, YYREEE (reference sequence). V was clipped by 3 bases and J by 7 bases, with 7 bases between them. This CDR3 reads CASSSDTEKLFF. The CDR3 DNA reads TGTGCCAGCAGCTCCGACACTGAAAAACTGTTTTTT.

V usage is TRBV9 and J usage is TRBJ2-5; the match to TRBD2 covers 14 bases. The V gene end was trimmed by 4 bases and the J gene end by 9 bases; junction bases not matched to a gene: 14. There are 17 residues in the CDR3. Germline CDR1 reads SGDLS; CDR2 reads YYNGEE. CDR3 sequence: CASSPSRLAGGEGSQYF. For the CDR3, the DNA is TGTGCCAGCAGCCCCTCTCGACTAGCGGGAGGGGAGGGGTCCCAGTACTTC. Variable domain in full (rest from reference TRBV9 and TRBJ2-5): DSGVTQTPKHLITATGQRVTLRCSPRSGDLSVYWYQQSLDQGLQFLIQYYNGEERAKGNILERFSAQQFPDLHSELNLSSLELGDSALYFCASSPSRLAGGEGSQYFGPGTRLLVL.

With respect to this clone: A read error may account for a junction end that differs from germline. V and J are TRBV7-7 and TRBJ2-3; TRBD1 matches 9 bases. The CDR3 runs 15 residues. Germline CDR1 SSHAT, CDR2 FNYEAQ (reference sequence). CDR3 region: CASSSTGGGTDTQYF. The CDR3 bases are TGTGCTAGCAGCTCCACAGGGGGCGGCACAGATACGCAGTATTTT.

The gene calls are TRBV7-9 and TRBJ2-7; 11 bases are shared with TRBD2. The germline V gene encodes CDR1 SEHNR and CDR2 FQNEAQ (reference sequence). This CDR3 has 18 residues. V lost 4 bases to trimming and J lost 2 bases; unmatched junction nucleotides: 13. The CDR3: CASSYQGLAGGLTYEQYF. The DNA of the CDR3 is TGTGCCAGCAGCTATCAAGGCCTAGCGGGAGGACTAACCTACGAGCAGTACTTC.

The J gene is TRBJ2-7, the V gene TRBV27; 11 nucleotides match TRBD1. The length of the CDR3 is 16 residues. Trimming removed 6 bases from V and 5 bases from J; junction bases left unmatched: 12. Germline-derived CDR1 and CDR2 are MNHEY and SMNVEV (reference sequence). The CDR3 DNA is TGTGCCAGCAGACTAATCCCGGGACAGGGGGACAACGAGCAGTACTTC. Encoded protein: CASRLIPGQGDNEQYF.

The chain couples TRBV7-3 to TRBJ2-3, with D perhaps matching TRBD2 (6 bases). The CDR3 length is 15 residues. Trimming stripped 3 bases from V and 4 bases from J, with 14 bases between. Per the germline V gene, CDR1 is SGHTA and CDR2 is FQGTGA. The DNA of the CDR3 is TGTGCCAGCAGCTTGGGACTCGGTCTGGCAGATACGCAGTATTTT. Amino acids: CASSLGLGLADTQYF. The full variable domain, with the rest looked up from reference TRBV7-3 and TRBJ2-3, is GAGVSQTPSNKVTEKGKYVELRCDPISGHTALYWYRQSLGQGPEFLIYFQGTGAADDSGLPNDRFFAVRPEGSVSTLKIQRTERGDSAVYLCASSLGLGLADTQYFGPGTRLTVL.

J is TRBJ1-1 and V is TRBV5-6; 12 nucleotides line up with TRBD1. Germline V gives CDR1 SGHDT, CDR2 YYEEEE. After removal of 4 bases from V and 2 bases from J, the junction contained 3 bases not matched to a gene. The CDR3 loop spans 15 amino acids. The CDR3 here is CASSRDRGLNTEAFF. In DNA form, the CDR3 reads TGTGCCAGCAGCAGGGACAGGGGGCTTAACACTGAAGCTTTCTTT.

The rearrangement joins TRBV12-5 to TRBJ2-7; possibly TRBD2 for D (5 bases). The V gene lost 0 bases and the J gene lost 3 bases, with 9 bases spanning the gap. Germline V gene sequence: CDR1 LGHNT, CDR2 FRNRAP. The CDR3 has 14 amino acids. The CDR3 DNA reads as TGTGCTAGTGGTTTGGTAGAGGGAGACTACGAGCAGTACTTC. Amino acids: CASGLVEGDYEQYF.

The chain couples TRBV6-4 to TRBJ1-5; maybe TRBD1 (5 bases). The CDR3 covers 15 residues. The germline V and J ends were trimmed by 2 bases and 4 bases, with 12 bases remaining between them. Per the germline V gene, CDR1 is MRHNA and CDR2 is SNTAGT. Written as DNA, the CDR3 is TGTGCCAGCAGTGACAGGGGTGTGGGTAATCAGCCCCAGCATTTT. As protein: CASSDRGVGNQPQHF.

The V gene is TRBV11-2, the J gene TRBJ1-2, with D uncertain. V lost 6 bases and J 9 bases, leaving 23 bases between the germline ends. Germline V gene data show CDR1 as SGHAT and CDR2 as FQNNGV. CDR3 size: 15 residues. CDR3 in DNA: TGTGCCAGCAGTCCATCCGCCGCGGGCGTAGAGAGCTACACCTTC. As protein: CASSPSAAGVESYTF.

The genes are TRBV10-1 and TRBJ1-1; D ambiguous. CDR3 size: 12 residues. V lost 7 bases and J 2 bases, leaving 8 bases between the germline ends. Looked up from germline, CDR1 is WNHNN and CDR2 is SYGVQD (reference sequence). DNA of the CDR3: TGCGCCAGCACGACTAGAAACACTGAAGCTTTCTTT. It is translated as CASTTRNTEAFF.

The V gene is TRBV2, the J gene TRBJ1-2; no clear D gene. Germline V gives CDR1 SNHLY, CDR2 FYNNEI. This CDR3 region has 12 residues. Trimming took off 2 bases at V and 7 bases at J, with 8 bases between the two ends. This CDR3 reads CASSEFAGGYTF. In DNA form, the CDR3 reads TGTGCCAGCAGTGAATTTGCAGGTGGCTACACCTTC.

The chain joins TRBV28 to TRBJ1-6, with 8 bases aligning to TRBD1. The V and J ends lost 6 bases and 5 bases, in that order; junction bases with no gene match: 6. This CDR3 region has 15 residues. The germline CDR1 and CDR2 sequences are MDHEN and SYDVKM. CDR3 DNA sequence: TGTGCCAGCAGCTCGACAGGGGCGAATAATTCACCCCTCCACTTT. Its protein product is CASSSTGANNSPLHF.

The table lists this clone with a count of one. The chain's CDR3 is CASRGLAGAAVLNEQFF. The CDR3 DNA is TGTGCCAGTAGGGGACTAGCGGGAGCCGCGGTTTTAAATGAGCAGTTCTTC. The rearrangement uses TRBV19 and TRBJ2-1; 14 bases line up with TRBD2. The CDR3 runs 17 residues. Germline assignment: CDR1 LNHDA and CDR2 SQIVND (reference sequence). The V and J ends lost 6 bases and 7 bases, in that order; junction bases with no gene match: 11.